This T cell receptor (beta chain) was obtained from a study of blood T cells in healthy people across ages. Next came a second PCR, run for 7 to 11 cycles, which used a sample-barcoded 5' primer along with a J-beta primer mix. A single record per CDR3 protein comes from TCRdb applying MiXCR to the 5' RACE reads. The data show around 990,000 distinct CDR3 sequences, 35% to 45% seen once. The CDR3 consists of 16 residues. Germline V gene lookup returns CDR1 DFQATT and CDR2 SNEGSKA (reference sequence). V was clipped by 1 base and J by 6 bases, with 21 bases between them. This clonotype was counted a few times.

Sequencing input: blood. The chain uses TRBV20-1 and TRBJ1-1, with D maybe TRBD1 (5 bases). The sequence was obtained from a man aged 18 to 35 in good health. CDR3 DNA: TGCAGTGCTAGAGCCGCAGGGCGCGTTAGGACCCCTGAAGCTTTCTTT. Translation: CSARAAGRVRTPEAFF.